The 9 T cell receptor beta chains below were found in one sample sequenced in a study of human T cells and chemical hapten exposure. Stated time point: patch test 2, 6 weeks after DPC sensitization. The sample's treatment: therapeutic diphenylcyclopropenone sensitization with weekly scalp DPC. From the RACE reads, TCRdb called clonotypes with MiXCR, one entry per CDR3 protein. Here the sample spans 35,000 to 45,000 distinct CDR3 sequences, just under 9% being singletons. Sequencing used whole blood, obtained in connection with sensitization to the hapten diphenylcyclopropenone (DPC). The receptors were sampled from a woman aged 40 to 55 with alopecia areata. Some clones in this sample may be carry-over from other donors' samples.

This clonotype was observed at least ten times. The chain is built from TRBV5-1 and TRBJ2-2, with D uncertain. Germline V gives CDR1 SGHRS, CDR2 YFSETQ. The CDR3 runs to 15 residues. Trimming pared 2 bases from V and 1 base from J, leaving 9 bases between. CDR3 sequence: CASSFYTGNTGELFF. The DNA of the CDR3 is TGCGCCAGCAGCTTTTATACCGGGAACACCGGGGAGCTGTTTTTT.

The J gene is TRBJ2-3, the V gene TRBV29-1; the match to TRBD1 covers 7 bases. The J segment lost 0 bases and the V segment lost 6 bases, leaving 12 bases of the junction unmatched. The CDR3 loop spans 16 amino acids. The germline CDR1 and CDR2 sequences are SQVTM and ANQGSEA. The CDR3 coding sequence is TGCAGCGTGGATAGACAGGGTGTCGTCAGCACAGATACGCAGTATTTT. Translated: CSVDRQGVVSTDTQYF.

This clonotype has at least ten counts. V usage is TRBV7-2 and J usage is TRBJ1-1; D gene ambiguous. This CDR3 is 13 amino acids long. Germline V lookup: CDR1 SGHTA, CDR2 FQGNSA. The ends were cut back, 5 bases at V and 5 bases at J, with 12 bases in the middle. The CDR3: CASSLVGRTEAFF. In DNA form, the CDR3 reads TGTGCCAGCAGCCTGGTGGGTAGGACTGAAGCTTTCTTT. The complete variable domain, with remaining parts taken from reference TRBV7-2 and TRBJ1-1, reads GAGVSQSPSNKVTEKGKDVELRCDPISGHTALYWYRQSLGQGLEFLIYFQGNSAPDKSGLPSDRFSAERTGGSVSTLTIQRTQQEDSAVYLCASSLVGRTEAFFGQGTRLTVV.

The sample holds many counts of this clonotype. Here the CDR3 DNA reads TGTGCCAGCAGTTACCGGACTAGCGGAAACAATGAGCAGTTCTTC. Translated, it gives CASSYRTSGNNEQFF. This chain uses TRBV6-5 with TRBJ2-1, with 10 positions matching TRBD2. J was trimmed by 5 bases and V by 2 bases; bases with no gene match: 3. The CDR3 length is 15 residues. Germline CDR1 MNHEY, CDR2 SVGAGI.

The rearrangement uses TRBV27 and TRBJ2-1, with D unclear. Germline V gives CDR1 MNHEY, CDR2 SMNVEV (reference sequence). The V end lost 7 bases, the J end lost 0 bases, and 13 bases lay between the germline ends. The CDR3 has 15 amino acids. The CDR3 here is CASTSGTSSYNEQFF. The CDR3 nucleotides read TGTGCCAGCACCTCTGGCACGAGCTCCTACAATGAGCAGTTCTTC.

The table lists this clonotype with many counts. The chain combines TRBV7-6 with TRBJ2-3, with 7 bases aligning to TRBD1. Germline V gives CDR1 SGHVS, CDR2 FNYEAQ. The CDR3 runs to 16 residues. With V trimmed by 3 bases and J by 2 bases, 8 bases remained unmatched. CDR3 in amino acids: CASSLGTATFTDTQYF. The CDR3 DNA reads TGTGCCAGCAGCTTGGGGACAGCGACTTTCACAGATACGCAGTATTTT.

The rearrangement joins TRBV7-2 to TRBJ2-7; 8 positions match TRBD1. J was trimmed by 5 bases and V by 5 bases; bases with no gene match: 8. The CDR3 covers 14 residues. Germline V gene data show CDR1 as SGHTA and CDR2 as FQGNSA. The CDR3 protein is CASSRPGRGHEQYF. As DNA, the CDR3 is TGTGCCAGCAGCCGTCCGGGCAGGGGGCACGAGCAGTACTTC.

The CDR3 nucleotides are TGCGCCAGCAGCTTGGCTCTAGCCTACAATGAGCAGTTCTTC. Amino acids: CASSLALAYNEQFF. The chain couples TRBV5-1 to TRBJ2-1; no definite D call. V gave up 0 bases and J gave up 2 bases, with 6 bases separating them. There are 14 residues in the CDR3. The germline gives CDR1 SGHRS, CDR2 YFSETQ. The full variable domain, rest sourced from reference TRBV5-1 and TRBJ2-1, is KAGVTQTPRYLIKTRGQQVTLSCSPISGHRSVSWYQQTPGQGLQFLFEYFSETQRNKGNFPGRFSGRQFSNSRSEMNVSTLELGDSALYLCASSLALAYNEQFFGPGTRLTVL.

This clonotype was seen repeatedly, ten times or more. V usage is TRBV25-1 and J usage is TRBJ2-1; D is undetermined. Germline values: CDR1 MGHDK, CDR2 SYGVNS. CDR3 length: 13 amino acids. With 4 bases removed from V and 4 bases from J, the gap between germline ends came to 8 bases. The CDR3 reads CASSVPAYNEQFF. Here the CDR3 DNA reads TGTGCCAGCAGTGTTCCGGCTTACAATGAGCAGTTCTTC. The whole variable domain, remainder taken from reference TRBV25-1 and TRBJ2-1, is EADIYQTPRYLVIGTGKKITLECSQTMGHDKMYWYQQDPGMELHLIHYSYGVNSTEKGDLSSESTVSRIRTEHFPLTLESARPSHTSQYLCASSVPAYNEQFFGPGTRLTVL.